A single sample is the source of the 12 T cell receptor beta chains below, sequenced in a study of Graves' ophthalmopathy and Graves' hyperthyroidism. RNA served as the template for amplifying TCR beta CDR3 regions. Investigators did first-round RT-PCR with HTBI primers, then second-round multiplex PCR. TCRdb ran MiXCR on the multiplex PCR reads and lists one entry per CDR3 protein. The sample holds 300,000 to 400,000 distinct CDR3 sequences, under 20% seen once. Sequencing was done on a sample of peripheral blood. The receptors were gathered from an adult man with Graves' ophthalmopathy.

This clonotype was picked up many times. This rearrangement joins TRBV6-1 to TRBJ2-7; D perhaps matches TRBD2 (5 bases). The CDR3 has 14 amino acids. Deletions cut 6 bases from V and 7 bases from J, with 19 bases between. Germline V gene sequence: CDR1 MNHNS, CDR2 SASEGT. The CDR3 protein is CASRSGSNHGEQYF. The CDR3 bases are TGTGCCAGCAGATCGGGGTCTAATCACGGGGAGCAGTACTTC.

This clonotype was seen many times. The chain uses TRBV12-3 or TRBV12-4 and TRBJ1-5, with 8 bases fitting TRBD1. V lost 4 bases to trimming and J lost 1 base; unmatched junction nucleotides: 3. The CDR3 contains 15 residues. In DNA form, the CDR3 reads TGTGCCAGCAGTTCCGGACAGGGAAGCAATCAGCCCCAGCATTTT. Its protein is CASSSGQGSNQPQHF.

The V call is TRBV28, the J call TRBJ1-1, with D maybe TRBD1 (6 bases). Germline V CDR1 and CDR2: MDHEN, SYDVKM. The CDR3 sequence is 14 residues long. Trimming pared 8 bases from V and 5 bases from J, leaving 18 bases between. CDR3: CASPLGGTRTEAFF. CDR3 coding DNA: TGTGCCAGCCCCCTGGGCGGGACACGAACTGAAGCTTTCTTT. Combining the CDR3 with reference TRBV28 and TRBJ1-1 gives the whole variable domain DVKVTQSSRYLVKRTGEKVFLECVQDMDHENMFWYRQDPGLGLRLIYFSYDVKMKEKGDIPEGYSVSREKKERFSLILESASTNQTSMYLCASPLGGTRTEAFFGQGTRLTVV.

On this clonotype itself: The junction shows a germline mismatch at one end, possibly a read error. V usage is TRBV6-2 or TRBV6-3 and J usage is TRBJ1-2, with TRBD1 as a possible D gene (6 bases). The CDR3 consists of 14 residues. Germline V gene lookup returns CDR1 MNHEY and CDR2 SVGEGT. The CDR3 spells CASSYLRGDGGYIF. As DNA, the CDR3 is TGTGCCAGCAGTTACTTGAGGGGGGACGGAGGCTACATCTTC.

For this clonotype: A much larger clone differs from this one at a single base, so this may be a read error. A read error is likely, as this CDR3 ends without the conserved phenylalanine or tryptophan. The CDR3 region is CSAAGTMNTEAFV. The CDR3 region has the DNA TGCAGTGCTGCCGGGACAATGAACACTGAAGCTTTCGTT. The genes are TRBV20-1 and TRBJ1-1; the D gene is possibly TRBD1 (6 bases). The CDR3 runs 13 residues. The germline V and J ends were trimmed by 5 bases and 0 bases, with 10 bases remaining between them. The germline gives CDR1 DFQATT, CDR2 SNEGSKA (reference sequence).

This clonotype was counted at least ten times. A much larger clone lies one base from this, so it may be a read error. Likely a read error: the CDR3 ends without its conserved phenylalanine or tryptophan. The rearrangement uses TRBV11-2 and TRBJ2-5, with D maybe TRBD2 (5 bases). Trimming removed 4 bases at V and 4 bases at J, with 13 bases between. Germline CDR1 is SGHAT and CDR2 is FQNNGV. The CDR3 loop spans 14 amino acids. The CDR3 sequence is CASSSYQGGETQYS. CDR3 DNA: TGTGCCAGCAGCTCCTACCAAGGAGGAGAGACCCAGTACTCC.

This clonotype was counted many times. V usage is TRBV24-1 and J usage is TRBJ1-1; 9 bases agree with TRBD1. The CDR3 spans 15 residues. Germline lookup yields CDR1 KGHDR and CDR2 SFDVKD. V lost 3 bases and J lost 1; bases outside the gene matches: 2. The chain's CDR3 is CATSDPGQGNTEAFF. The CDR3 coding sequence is TGTGCCACCAGTGATCCGGGACAGGGGAACACTGAAGCTTTCTTT.

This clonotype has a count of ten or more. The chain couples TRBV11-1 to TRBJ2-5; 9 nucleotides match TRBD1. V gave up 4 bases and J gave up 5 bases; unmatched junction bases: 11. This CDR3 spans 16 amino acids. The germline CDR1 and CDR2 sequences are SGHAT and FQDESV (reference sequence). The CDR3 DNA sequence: TGTGCCAGCAGCTCGAGCCGGGACAGGGATTGGGAGACCCAGTACTTC. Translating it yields CASSSSRDRDWETQYF.

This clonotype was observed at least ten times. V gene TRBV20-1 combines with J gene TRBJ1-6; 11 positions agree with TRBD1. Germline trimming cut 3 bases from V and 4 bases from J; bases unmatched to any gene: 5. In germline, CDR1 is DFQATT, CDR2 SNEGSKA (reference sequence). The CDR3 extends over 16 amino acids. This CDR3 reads CSARMDRGLYNSPLHF. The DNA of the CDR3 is TGCAGTGCTAGGATGGACAGGGGGCTTTATAATTCACCCCTCCACTTT.

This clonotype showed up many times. The CDR3, as DNA: TGTGCCAGCAGCGTGACAGGGGGGAACACTGAAGCTTTCTTT. Protein sequence: CASSVTGGNTEAFF. This rearrangement joins TRBV7-3 to TRBJ1-1; 9 bases agree with TRBD1. Trimming cost V 5 bases and J 1 base; bases outside gene matches: 2. This CDR3 region has 14 residues. Germline V lookup: CDR1 SGHTA, CDR2 FQGTGA.

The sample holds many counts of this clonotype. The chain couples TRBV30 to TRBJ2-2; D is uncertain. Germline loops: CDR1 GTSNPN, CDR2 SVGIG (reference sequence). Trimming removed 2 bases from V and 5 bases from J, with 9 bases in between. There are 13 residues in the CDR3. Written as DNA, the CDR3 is TGTGCCTGGAGTCGTGCAGTTACCGGGGAGCTGTTTTTT. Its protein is CAWSRAVTGELFF.

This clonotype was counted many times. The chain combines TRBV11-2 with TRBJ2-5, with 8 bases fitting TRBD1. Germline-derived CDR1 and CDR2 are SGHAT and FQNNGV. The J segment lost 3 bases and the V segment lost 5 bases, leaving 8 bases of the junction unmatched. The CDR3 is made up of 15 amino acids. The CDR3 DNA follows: TGTGCCAGCAGCCGCAGGACAGGGAGTGAAGAGACCCAGTACTTC. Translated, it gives CASSRRTGSEETQYF.